These 4 T cell receptor beta chains were sequenced from one sample in a study of blood T cell repertoires in COVID-19. Sequencing used immunoSEQ multiplex PCR; TCRdb keeps in-frame clones, though not all of them. The sample yields 130,000 or so clones, about 86% seen once. The sequenced sample was peripheral blood. These receptors originate from a woman aged 55-75 years with acute or convalescent COVID-19.

V gene TRBV6-5 combines with J gene TRBJ2-7, with TRBD1 as a possible D gene (6 bases). V lost 6 bases to trimming and J lost 4 bases, with 7 bases between them. Germline V gene data show CDR1 as MNHEY and CDR2 as SVGAGI. CDR3 length: 11 amino acids. The CDR3 protein is CASRRGYEQYF. DNA for the CDR3: TGTGCCAGCAGAAGGGGGTACGAGCAGTACTTC.

The chain uses TRBV21-1 and TRBJ2-6; no DNA check was done on the table's D call, TRBD1. TRBV21-1 is a listed pseudogene. This CDR3 comprises 15 residues. The CDR3: CASSKSSSGANVLTF. The CDR3 DNA reads as TGTGCCAGCAGCAAATCCAGCTCTGGGGCCAACGTCCTGACTTTC.

The CDR3 sequence: CASSQDPGVGGYTF. CDR3 sequence (DNA): TGTGCCAGCAGCCAAGACCCGGGGGTGGGTGGCTACACCTTC. The chain is built from TRBV3-1 (or the pseudogene TRBV3-2) and TRBJ1-2, with a tentative D call TRBD1 (5 bases). Trimming removed 0 bases at V and 7 bases at J, with 12 bases between. The V gene's germline CDR1 is LGHDT and CDR2 YNNKEL (reference sequence). The CDR3 totals 14 residues.

The V and J genes are TRBV9 and TRBJ2-2; 11 bases map to TRBD2. The CDR3 is 16 amino acids. Germline CDR1 and CDR2: SGDLS and YYNGEE. After removal of 0 bases from V and 4 bases from J, the junction contained 2 bases not matched to a gene. The CDR3 nucleotides read TGTGCCAGCAGCGTAGCTAGCGGGGGGATCACCGGGGAGCTGTTTTTT. Translation: CASSVASGGITGELFF.